The following is a T cell receptor beta chain sequence with its context. Its binding antigen is unknown. One base away there is no much larger clone; base qualities are not given. The sample originates from a study of early T cells in non-severe SARS-CoV-2 infection (dated by TCRdb to the early 2020s). Concerning the study at large: Because TCR sequencing relied on bulk RNA taken from unsorted whole blood, pairing of alpha and beta chains was not possible.

This was a case-control study nested in a cohort of healthcare workers in London, UK, who had nasopharyngeal swab PCR tests and blood samples taken every week. Healthcare workers were recruited during the week of the UK lockdown, between 23 and 31 March 2020, and followed weekly for up to roughly 16 weeks. The library was produced with 5' RACE. Sequenced using a NextSeq 500. Unique molecular identifiers were attached to individual cDNA molecules in the TCR library protocol so that sequencing error and PCR bias could be corrected. TCR alpha and beta chains were both sequenced, and the abundances of alpha and beta sequences in each sample were closely correlated with each other. The original pipeline was this. Decombinator V4 was used to annotate TCR sequences for V gene, J gene and CDR3. TCRs were defined as expanded if a significant change between any two time points was detected under a Poisson model with p below 0.0001. TCR abundances were normalised to the total number of TCRs sequenced per sample and were expressed as counts per million. MAIT TCRs were defined by TRAV1-2 paired with TRAJ12, TRAJ20 or TRAJ33, and iNKT TCRs by TRAV10 paired with TRAJ18. VDJdb, accessed 1 November 2021, was searched for CMV, EBV and SARS-CoV-2 annotated TCRs, with TCRs annotated for multiple antigens excluded. TCRdb cleaned the public reads at Q25 with fastp, built clones with MiXCR and kept in-frame beta chains. Rows with one shared CDR3 protein collapse into an entry with the most common genes and DNA. Here the V and J calls rest on TCRdb's processing, not on the authors' analysis. Across this sample there are some 64,000 distinct CDR3 sequences, with 20% to 25% seen only once. The ten largest clones take up 16% of the sample.

Beyond this particular receptor, the publication reports: VDJdb matching was skewed toward anti-spike CD8 responses and likely underestimated virus-specific expansions by missing private and CD4 specificities.

The CDR3 goes from the cysteine to the phenylalanine over 16 residues. The only DNA kept is the CDR3, 48 bases in frame from the first base. For CDR1 and CDR2, the germline V gene (reference sequence) lists PRHDT and FYEKMQ. From V the trimming removes 5 bases and from J it removes 2 bases, while the gene matches leave 8 bases of the junction unaccounted for. The material was whole blood, obtained at baseline. Rearrangement joined TRBV13 to TRBJ2-3, and 9 bases in between align with TRBD2. The sequence was obtained from an adult who was a healthcare worker with PCR-confirmed SARS-CoV-2 infection or an uninfected control (not recorded which). The nucleotide sequence reads as follows: TGTGCCAGCAGCCTCGCCAGCGGGGGGCTCACAGATACGCAGTATTTT. Translated, this is CASSLASGGLTDTQYF.